This T cell receptor (beta chain) emerged from a study of cytomegalovirus exposure and HLA in healthy donors. From the 120-subject validation cohort, which was separate from the roughly 680-subject first cohort, the donors were drawn. Findings of the study overall: That first-cohort TCR clusters tended to co-occur in the 90 to 150 validation repertoires was found in a later analysis.

Concerning this clone itself: Its matching antigen is unknown.

The protocol was immunoSEQ multiplex PCR, while the TCRdb copy is restricted to in-frame clones and leaves out a portion. Counted here are 150,000 to 200,000 clones, about 81% occurring once; the ten biggest clones make up roughly 1.2%. This CDR3 is built from 17 residues. Per the germline V gene, CDR1 is SGHRS and CDR2 is YFSETQ. V shed 4 bases and J 4 bases; nucleotides not matched to a gene: 10. This receptor was identified in a woman younger than 45 in good health and CMV-seronegative. The chain links TRBV5-1 to TRBJ2-7; 14 bases match TRBD2. Sequenced input: PBMCs. The CDR3 is CASSPRTSGRIMYEQYF. CDR3 DNA: TGCGCCAGCAGCCCGCGGACTAGCGGGAGGATTATGTACGAGCAGTACTTC.